The subject of this entry is one TCR beta chain. Its antigen is still unknown. A junction boundary mismatches the germline segment, possibly from a read error. The sample belongs to a study of cytomegalovirus exposure and HLA in healthy donors. Across the study: The roughly 670 first-cohort repertoires shared a platform with the 130 or so validation repertoires, as reported in a later analysis.

Profiling relied on immunoSEQ multiplex PCR, and the TCRdb table lists in-frame clones only, not all of them. Among approximately 260,000 clones, about 86% were seen once, and the ten largest hold approximately 1%. The length of the CDR3 is 13 residues. Per germline, CDR1 SSHAT and CDR2 FNYEAQ (reference sequence). Overall study findings and caveats: The majority of TCR sequences were rare, yet some public TCRs appeared in many donors. Using the classifier, cytomegalovirus status was reportedly diagnosed with high specificity and sensitivity. The study designated fewer than 200 TCR beta chains cytomegalovirus-associated.

This clonotype originated in a woman younger than 30 in good health and CMV-seronegative. Sequenced input: PBMCs. The rearrangement joins TRBV7-7 to TRBJ2-5, with 8 bases that match TRBD2. CDR3 sequence reads: CASSPRGGETQYF. CDR3 bases: TGTGCTAGCAGCCCCCGGGGGGGAGAGACCCAGTACTTC. Complete variable domain (other parts from reference TRBV7-7 and TRBJ2-5): GAGVSQSPRYKVTKRGQDVTLRCDPISSHATLYWYQQALGQGPEFLTYFNYEAQPDKSGLPSDRFSAERPEGSISTLTIQRTEQRDSAMYRCASSPRGGETQYFGPGTRLLVL.